This TCR beta chain is from a study of blood T cell repertoires in COVID-19. Turning to the study itself: COVID-19 samples, acute and convalescent, were from the United States, Italy and Spain. Sources were T cells, B-cell-depleted T cells, or PBMCs; the material itself was cDNA or gDNA.

In the original processing: Amplifying reference gene primers gave estimates of nucleated cell counts. Method: immunoSEQ multiplex PCR; TCRdb's copy keeps in-frame clones and lacks some. V, J and clone size are those of that table, while D and trimming were read from the DNA. The sample lists some 96,000 clones, roughly 90% occurring once. J was trimmed by 1 base and V by 3 bases; bases with no gene match: 3. Per germline, CDR1 KGHSH and CDR2 LQKENI. This CDR3 contains 15 residues. The sequenced sample consisted of peripheral blood. The clonotype originates from a man younger than 45 in a cohort sampled during active COVID-19. The V gene is TRBV18, the J gene TRBJ1-3, with 7 positions matching TRBD1. In DNA form, the CDR3 reads TGTGCCAGCTCACCGGCGGGACAGTCTGGAAACACCATATATTTT. Amino acid sequence: CASSPAGQSGNTIYF.